This T cell receptor (beta chain) was captured by sequencing in a study of blood T cell repertoires in COVID-19. Trimming left V 1 base short and J 3 bases short, with 6 bases between. Per the germline V gene, CDR1 is SGHNT and CDR2 is YENEEA. CDR3 length equals 13 residues. The assay was immunoSEQ multiplex PCR, and TCRdb's table has in-frame clones only and misses some. The sample holds 76,000 or so clones; around 91% are singletons and the top ten take under 6%. This receptor was identified in a human donor in a cohort sampled during active COVID-19. Material for sequencing was peripheral blood. This chain connects TRBV11-3 to TRBJ1-1; D ambiguous. The CDR3 DNA reads as TGTGCCAGCAGCTTAGGTTATGACACTGAAGCTTTCTTT. This sequence encodes CASSLGYDTEAFF.